A single sample gave rise to the 20 T cell receptor beta chains below, sequenced in a study of blood T cell repertoires in COVID-19. Here immunoSEQ multiplex PCR was the method, and the copy in TCRdb shows in-frame clones only, minus some. The table lists 100,000 or so clones, around 87% of them singletons. Specimen: peripheral blood. These receptors all stem from a woman in her thirties with acute or convalescent COVID-19.

The rearrangement joins TRBV6-6 to TRBJ1-2; 8 bases are shared with TRBD1. The CDR3 spans 14 residues. V shed 7 bases, J shed 4 bases, and the junction held 8 bases outside the gene matches. CDR1 is MNHNY and CDR2 is SVGAGI in the germline V gene (reference sequence). CDR3 in amino acids: CASTRGQGIYGYTF. Written as DNA, the CDR3 is TGTGCCAGCACGCGCGGACAGGGCATCTATGGCTACACCTTC.

The rearrangement links TRBV19 to TRBJ2-5, with 8 bases identical to TRBD1. This CDR3 comprises 14 residues. The germline V gene has CDR1 LNHDA and CDR2 SQIVND (reference sequence). The junction had 7 bases not matched to a gene; V was cut back by 3 bases and J by 7 bases. The CDR3 DNA reads TGTGCCAGTAGTATGTCAGGGGGCGAGGCGACCCAGTACTTC. Protein product: CASSMSGGEATQYF.

Here the CDR3 DNA reads TGTGCCAGCAGCTTACTGACAGGGGATAATTCACCCCTCCACTTT. Translated, it gives CASSLLTGDNSPLHF. The gene calls are TRBV7-9 and TRBJ1-6; 8 bases agree with TRBD1. The CDR3 covers 15 residues. Trimming cost V 2 bases and J 5 bases; bases outside gene matches: 2. Looked up from germline, CDR1 is SEHNR and CDR2 is FQNEAQ (reference sequence).

The chain couples TRBV2 to TRBJ1-5; 8 bases line up with TRBD1. Per the germline V gene, CDR1 is SNHLY and CDR2 is FYNNEI. The V segment lost 6 bases and the J segment 5 bases; nucleotides outside the gene matches: 9. There are 15 residues in the CDR3. Here the CDR3 DNA reads TGTGCCAGCAGCCACGGACAGGGAGGGCATCAGCCCCAGCATTTT. This gives the protein CASSHGQGGHQPQHF.

This clone was observed a handful of times. The rearrangement joins TRBV6-5 to TRBJ1-4; 8 bases are shared with TRBD1. The CDR3 sequence is 15 residues long. Trimming at V came to 6 bases and at J to 5 bases, leaving 8 bases not matched to a gene. Germline V CDR1 and CDR2: MNHEY, SVGAGI. CDR3 protein: CASRGKGQGNEKLFF. The CDR3 coding sequence is TGTGCCAGCAGGGGGAAAGGACAGGGAAATGAAAAACTGTTTTTT.

The CDR3 reads CASSPGQGVAKNIQYF. The CDR3, as DNA: TGTGCCAGCAGTCCGGGACAGGGGGTAGCCAAAAACATTCAGTACTTC. The rearrangement links TRBV28 to TRBJ2-4, with 11 bases matching TRBD1. The germline V gene has CDR1 MDHEN and CDR2 SYDVKM. After removal of 5 bases from V and 0 bases from J, the junction contained 3 bases not matched to a gene. The CDR3 is 16 residues long.

The chain links TRBV27 to TRBJ2-3; 7 nucleotides line up with TRBD2. Germline V gives CDR1 MNHEY, CDR2 SMNVEV (reference sequence). V was clipped by 1 base and J by 5 bases; unmatched bases: 12. The CDR3 is 17 residues long. The CDR3 spells CASSLFSIIAGEDTQYF. The CDR3 nucleotides read TGTGCCAGCAGTTTATTCTCCATTATTGCGGGAGAAGATACGCAGTATTTT.

V is TRBV25-1 and J is TRBJ2-7, with D hard to call. The germline V gene has CDR1 MGHDK and CDR2 SYGVNS. Trimming pared 4 bases from V and 3 bases from J, leaving 4 bases between. This CDR3 is built from 11 residues. CDR3 in amino acids: CASSVSYEQYF. For the CDR3, the DNA is TGTGCCAGCAGTGTGAGCTACGAGCAGTACTTC.

This rearrangement joins TRBV11-3 to TRBJ2-1; 11 nucleotides agree with TRBD2. With V trimmed by 2 bases and J by 9 bases, 9 bases remained unmatched. Germline-derived CDR1 and CDR2 are SGHNT and YENEEA. This CDR3 spans 16 amino acids. The CDR3 reads CASSLSASGGIGEQFF. In nucleotides, the CDR3 is TGTGCCAGCAGCTTATCGGCTAGCGGGGGGATTGGTGAGCAGTTCTTC.

The chain combines TRBV4-1 with TRBJ1-1, with D possibly being TRBD1 (6 bases). The germline V and J ends were trimmed by 1 base and 1 base, with 7 bases remaining between them. CDR1 MGHRA and CDR2 YSYEKL come from the germline V gene. The CDR3 consists of 14 residues. This chain's CDR3 is CASSQVDRNTEAFF. For the CDR3, the DNA is TGCGCCAGCAGCCAAGTGGACAGGAACACTGAAGCTTTCTTT.

The V call is TRBV5-4, the J call TRBJ1-2; TRBD1 agrees at 7 bases. CDR1 and CDR2 (germline): SGHNT, YYREEE (reference sequence). Unmatched junction bases numbered 5, after V lost 5 bases and J lost 4 bases. The CDR3 has 13 amino acids. The CDR3 DNA reads as TGTGCCAGCAGTTCAGACAGGGCCTATGGCTACACCTTC. Amino acid sequence: CASSSDRAYGYTF.

The chain couples TRBV19 to TRBJ1-2; D is undetermined. The CDR3 is made up of 14 amino acids. Germline V gene lookup returns CDR1 LNHDA and CDR2 SQIVND (reference sequence). V was clipped by 3 bases and J by 4 bases, with 12 bases between them. CDR3 sequence (DNA): TGTGCCAGTAGTATCCATCCAGGTAGCTATGGCTACACCTTC. Translated, it gives CASSIHPGSYGYTF. Full variable domain (outside the CDR3, taken from reference TRBV19 and TRBJ1-2): DGGITQSPKYLFRKEGQNVTLSCEQNLNHDAMYWYRQDPGQGLRLIYYSQIVNDFQKGDIAEGYSVSREKKESFPLTVTSAQKNPTAFYLCASSIHPGSYGYTFGSGTRLTVV.

The chain joins TRBV5-1 to TRBJ2-1; 7 positions match TRBD1. The V gene's germline CDR1 is SGHRS and CDR2 YFSETQ. The CDR3 totals 16 residues. Trimming removed 3 bases from V and 2 bases from J; junction bases left unmatched: 8. The CDR3 here is CASSSRGQAPYNEQFF. The CDR3 DNA sequence: TGCGCCAGCAGCTCCCGCGGACAGGCCCCCTACAATGAGCAGTTCTTC. Complete variable domain (other parts from reference TRBV5-1 and TRBJ2-1): KAGVTQTPRYLIKTRGQQVTLSCSPISGHRSVSWYQQTPGQGLQFLFEYFSETQRNKGNFPGRFSGRQFSNSRSEMNVSTLELGDSALYLCASSSRGQAPYNEQFFGPGTRLTVL.

This clone showed up just once. This chain links TRBV3-1 (or the pseudogene TRBV3-2) with TRBJ1-3, with a weak D call TRBD1 (5 bases). Trimming took 4 bases from V and 1 from J, leaving 11 bases between them. The CDR3 covers 15 residues. Germline assignment: CDR1 LGHDT and CDR2 YNNKEL (reference sequence). In DNA form, the CDR3 reads TGTGCCAGCAGCCGAACGGGGGGATCTGGAAACACCATATATTTT. This gives the protein CASSRTGGSGNTIYF.

The chain employs TRBV18 and TRBJ1-5, with 8 positions matching TRBD1. Germline V CDR1 and CDR2: KGHSH, LQKENI. V lost 0 bases and J lost 2; bases outside the gene matches: 6. The CDR3 contains 17 residues. The CDR3 is CASSPPEQGGRNQPQHF. The CDR3 DNA follows: TGTGCCAGCTCACCACCGGAACAGGGGGGACGCAATCAGCCCCAGCATTTT.

CDR3 loop: CASSLLGQGWHNEQFF. In nucleotides, the CDR3 is TGTGCCAGCAGCTTATTGGGACAGGGGTGGCACAATGAGCAGTTCTTC. The V call is TRBV7-3, the J call TRBJ2-1; 10 bases map to TRBD1. The length of the CDR3 is 16 residues. CDR1 and CDR2 from the germline V gene are SGHTA and FQGTGA. Losses at the gene ends were 2 bases for V and 5 bases for J; bases not matched to a gene: 6.

The chain links TRBV18 to TRBJ1-1; 8 nucleotides agree with TRBD1. Unmatched junction bases numbered 8, after V lost 3 bases and J lost 2 bases. CDR1 is KGHSH and CDR2 is LQKENI in the germline V gene. The CDR3 contains 16 residues. The CDR3 bases are TGTGCCAGCTCACCCCCCGGACAGGGCCTCAACACTGAAGCTTTCTTT. Translation: CASSPPGQGLNTEAFF.

A single count supports this clone. The rearrangement joins TRBV5-1 to TRBJ1-1, with D maybe TRBD1 (5 bases). CDR3 length equals 15 residues. V lost 1 base to trimming and J lost 0 bases, with 10 bases between them. The germline V gene has CDR1 SGHRS and CDR2 YFSETQ. The CDR3 nucleotides are TGCGCCAGCAGCTTGCTAGAACAGGTGAACACTGAAGCTTTCTTT. Translating it yields CASSLLEQVNTEAFF.

This chain links TRBV18 with TRBJ2-4; D is perhaps TRBD1 (6 bases). The V and J ends lost 5 bases and 3 bases respectively, with 8 bases between them. This CDR3 comprises 13 residues. Germline values: CDR1 KGHSH, CDR2 LQKENI. The CDR3 DNA reads as TGTGCCAGCTCAAAGGGGGACAAAAACATTCAGTACTTC. Amino acid sequence: CASSKGDKNIQYF.

The chain is built from TRBV19 and TRBJ1-1; D might be TRBD1 (5 bases). V lost 5 bases and J lost 1, with 5 bases in between. This CDR3 spans 12 amino acids. Germline V gene sequence: CDR1 LNHDA, CDR2 SQIVND (reference sequence). DNA for the CDR3: TGTGCCAGTAGTGACAGGAACACTGAAGCTTTCTTT. Protein: CASSDRNTEAFF.